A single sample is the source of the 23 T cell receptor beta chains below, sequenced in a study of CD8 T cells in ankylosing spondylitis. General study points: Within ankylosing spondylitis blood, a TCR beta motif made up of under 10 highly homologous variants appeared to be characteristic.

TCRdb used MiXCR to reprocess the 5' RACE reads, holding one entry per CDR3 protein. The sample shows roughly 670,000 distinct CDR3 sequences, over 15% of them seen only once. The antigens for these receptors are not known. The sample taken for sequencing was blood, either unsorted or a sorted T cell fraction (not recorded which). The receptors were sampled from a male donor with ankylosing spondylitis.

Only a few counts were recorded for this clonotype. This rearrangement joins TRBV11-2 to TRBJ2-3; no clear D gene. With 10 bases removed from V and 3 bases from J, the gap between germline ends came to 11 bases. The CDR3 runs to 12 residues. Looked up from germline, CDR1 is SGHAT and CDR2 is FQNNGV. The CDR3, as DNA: TGTGCCACCTCCGGGTGGACAGATACGCAGTATTTT. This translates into CATSGWTDTQYF.

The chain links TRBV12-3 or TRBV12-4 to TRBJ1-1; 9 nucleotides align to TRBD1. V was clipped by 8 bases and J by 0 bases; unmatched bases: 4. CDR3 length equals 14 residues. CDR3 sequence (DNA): TGTGCCAGCCACAGGGGGCCTATGAACACTGAAGCTTTCTTT. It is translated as CASHRGPMNTEAFF.

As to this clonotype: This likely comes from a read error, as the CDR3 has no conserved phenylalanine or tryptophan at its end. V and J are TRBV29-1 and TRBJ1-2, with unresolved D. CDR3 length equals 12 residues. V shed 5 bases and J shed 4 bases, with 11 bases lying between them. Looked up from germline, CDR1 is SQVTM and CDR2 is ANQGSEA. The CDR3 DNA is TGCAGCGTTATACAAGGGCGCTATGGCTACACCCTC. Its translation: CSVIQGRYGYTL.

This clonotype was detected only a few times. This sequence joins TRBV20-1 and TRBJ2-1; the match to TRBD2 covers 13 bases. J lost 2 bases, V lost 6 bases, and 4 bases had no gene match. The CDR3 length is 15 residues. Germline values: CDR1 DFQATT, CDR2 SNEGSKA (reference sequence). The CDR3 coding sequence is TGCAGTGCAAAGGGACTAGCGGGAACCTACAATGAGCAGTTCTTC. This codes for CSAKGLAGTYNEQFF.

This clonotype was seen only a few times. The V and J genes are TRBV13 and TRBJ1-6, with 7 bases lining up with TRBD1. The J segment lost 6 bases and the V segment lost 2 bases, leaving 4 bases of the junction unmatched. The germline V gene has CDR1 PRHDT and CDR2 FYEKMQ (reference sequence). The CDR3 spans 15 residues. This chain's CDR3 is CASSLSGTANSPLHF. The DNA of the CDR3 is TGTGCCAGCAGCTTATCCGGGACAGCTAATTCACCCCTCCACTTT.

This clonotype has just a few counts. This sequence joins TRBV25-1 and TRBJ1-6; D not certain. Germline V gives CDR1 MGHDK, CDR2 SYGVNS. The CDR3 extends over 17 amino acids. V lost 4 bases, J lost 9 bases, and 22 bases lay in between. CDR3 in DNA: TGTGCCAGCAGTGCCTCGGGTCCCCTAGGAATTGGTTCACCCCTCCACTTT. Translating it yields CASSASGPLGIGSPLHF. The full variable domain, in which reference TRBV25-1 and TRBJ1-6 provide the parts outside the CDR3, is EADIYQTPRYLVIGTGKKITLECSQTMGHDKMYWYQQDPGMELHLIHYSYGVNSTEKGDLSSESTVSRIRTEHFPLTLESARPSHTSQYLCASSASGPLGIGSPLHFGNGTRLTVT.

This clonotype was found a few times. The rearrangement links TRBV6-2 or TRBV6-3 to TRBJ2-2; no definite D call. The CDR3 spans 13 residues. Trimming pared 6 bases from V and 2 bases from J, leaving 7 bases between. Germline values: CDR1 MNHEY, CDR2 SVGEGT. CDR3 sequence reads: CASRDPNTGELFF. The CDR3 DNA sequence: TGTGCCAGCAGGGACCCAAACACCGGGGAGCTGTTTTTT.

The CDR3 protein is CATRGLAGLLSYEQYF. The CDR3 coding sequence is TGTGCCACGAGGGGACTAGCGGGCCTACTATCCTACGAGCAGTACTTC. V is TRBV4-2 and J is TRBJ2-7, with 12 bases lining up with TRBD2. The ends lost 10 bases at V and 1 base at J; junction bases unmatched: 11. CDR3 size: 16 residues. Germline V lookup: CDR1 LGHNA, CDR2 YNFKEQ.

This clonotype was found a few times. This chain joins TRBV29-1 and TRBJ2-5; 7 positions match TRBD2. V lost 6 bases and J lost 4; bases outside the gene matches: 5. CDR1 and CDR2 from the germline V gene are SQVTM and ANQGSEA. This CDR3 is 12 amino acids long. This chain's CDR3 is CSVHIAGETQYF. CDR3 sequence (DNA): TGCAGCGTGCATATAGCGGGAGAGACCCAGTACTTC.

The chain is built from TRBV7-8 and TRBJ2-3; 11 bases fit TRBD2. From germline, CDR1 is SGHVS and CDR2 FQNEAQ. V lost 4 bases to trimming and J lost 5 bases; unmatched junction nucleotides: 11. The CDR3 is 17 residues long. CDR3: CASSSSGTSGYKDTQYF. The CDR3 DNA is TGTGCCAGCAGCTCGTCCGGGACTAGCGGTTACAAAGATACGCAGTATTTT.

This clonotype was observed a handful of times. The CDR3, as DNA: TGTGCCATGCACGGCGGGGGTCCCCCAAGTGAGCAGTTCTTC. Amino acids: CAMHGGGPPSEQFF. This rearrangement joins TRBV7-9 to TRBJ2-1; TRBD2 matches at 7 bases. Germline CDR1 SEHNR, CDR2 FQNEAQ (reference sequence). Losses at the gene ends were 10 bases for V and 9 bases for J; bases not matched to a gene: 15. The CDR3 runs to 14 residues. The variable domain in full, with the rest retrieved from reference TRBV7-9 and TRBJ2-1, is DTGVSQNPRHKITKRGQNVTFRCDPISEHNRLYWYRQTLGQGPEFLTYFQNEAQLEKSRLLSDRFSAERPKGSFSTLEIQRTEQGDSAMYLCAMHGGGPPSEQFFGPGTRLTVL.

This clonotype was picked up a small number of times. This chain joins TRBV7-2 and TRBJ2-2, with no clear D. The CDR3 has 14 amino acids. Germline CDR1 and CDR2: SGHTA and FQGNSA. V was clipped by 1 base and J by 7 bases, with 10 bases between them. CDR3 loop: CASSLDLVGGELFF. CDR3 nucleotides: TGTGCCAGCAGCTTAGACCTCGTGGGCGGGGAGCTGTTTTTT.

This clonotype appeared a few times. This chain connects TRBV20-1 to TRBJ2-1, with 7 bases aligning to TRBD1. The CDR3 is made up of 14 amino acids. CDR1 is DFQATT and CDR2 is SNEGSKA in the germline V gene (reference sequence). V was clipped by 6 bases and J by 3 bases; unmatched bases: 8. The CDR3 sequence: CSAQTGSVYNEQFF. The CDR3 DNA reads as TGCAGTGCCCAGACAGGGTCAGTCTACAATGAGCAGTTCTTC.

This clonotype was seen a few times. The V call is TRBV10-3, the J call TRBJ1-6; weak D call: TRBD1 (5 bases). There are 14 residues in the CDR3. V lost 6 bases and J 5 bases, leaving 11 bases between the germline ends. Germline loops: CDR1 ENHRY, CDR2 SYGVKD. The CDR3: CAIRKTEDNSPLHF. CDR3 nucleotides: TGTGCCATCAGGAAGACAGAAGATAATTCACCCCTCCACTTT.

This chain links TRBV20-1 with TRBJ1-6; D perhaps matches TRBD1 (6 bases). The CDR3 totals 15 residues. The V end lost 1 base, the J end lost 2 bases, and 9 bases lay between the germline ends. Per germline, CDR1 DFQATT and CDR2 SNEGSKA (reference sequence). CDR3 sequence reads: CSARGWTAYNSPLHF. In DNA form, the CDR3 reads TGCAGTGCTAGAGGTTGGACAGCCTATAATTCACCCCTCCACTTT.

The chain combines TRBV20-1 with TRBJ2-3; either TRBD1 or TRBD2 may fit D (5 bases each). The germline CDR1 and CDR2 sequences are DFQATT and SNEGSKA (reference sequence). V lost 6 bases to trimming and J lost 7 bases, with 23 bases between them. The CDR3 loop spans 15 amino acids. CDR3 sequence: CSAIEMGEWTNTQYF. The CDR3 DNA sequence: TGCAGTGCGATCGAGATGGGGGAGTGGACAAATACGCAGTATTTT.

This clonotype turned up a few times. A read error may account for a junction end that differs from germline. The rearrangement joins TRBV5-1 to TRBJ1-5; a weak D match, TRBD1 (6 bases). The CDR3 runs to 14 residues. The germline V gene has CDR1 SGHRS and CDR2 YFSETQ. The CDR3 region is CASSLGAGAQPQHF. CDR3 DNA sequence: TGCGCCAGCAGTTTGGGAGCGGGGGCTCAGCCCCAGCATTTT.

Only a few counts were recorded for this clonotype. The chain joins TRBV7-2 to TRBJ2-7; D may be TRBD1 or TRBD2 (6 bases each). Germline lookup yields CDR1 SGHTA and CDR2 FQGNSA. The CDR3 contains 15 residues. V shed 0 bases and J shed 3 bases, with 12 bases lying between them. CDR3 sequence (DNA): TGTGCCAGCAGCTTAGCGCCAGAGGGGGGCTACGAGCAGTACTTC. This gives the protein CASSLAPEGGYEQYF.

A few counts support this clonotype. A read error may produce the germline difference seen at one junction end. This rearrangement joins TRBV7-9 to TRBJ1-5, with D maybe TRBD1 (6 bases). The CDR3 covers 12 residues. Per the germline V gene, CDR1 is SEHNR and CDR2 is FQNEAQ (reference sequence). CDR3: CTSRRGESPQHF. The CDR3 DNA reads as TGTACCAGCAGGAGGGGGGAGTCACCCCAGCATTTT.

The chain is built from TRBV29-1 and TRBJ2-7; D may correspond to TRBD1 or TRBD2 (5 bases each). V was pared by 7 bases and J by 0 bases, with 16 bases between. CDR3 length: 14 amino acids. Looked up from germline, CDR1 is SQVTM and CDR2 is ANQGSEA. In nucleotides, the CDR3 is TGCAGCGCCCGGGACGCCGTTGGCTCCTACGAGCAGTACTTC. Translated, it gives CSARDAVGSYEQYF.

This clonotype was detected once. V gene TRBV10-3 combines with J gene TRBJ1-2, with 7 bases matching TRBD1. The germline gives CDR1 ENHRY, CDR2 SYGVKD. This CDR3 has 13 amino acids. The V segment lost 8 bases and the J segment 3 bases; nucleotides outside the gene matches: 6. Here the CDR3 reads CAIAQGGDYGYTF. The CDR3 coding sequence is TGTGCCATCGCCCAGGGGGGGGACTATGGCTACACCTTC.

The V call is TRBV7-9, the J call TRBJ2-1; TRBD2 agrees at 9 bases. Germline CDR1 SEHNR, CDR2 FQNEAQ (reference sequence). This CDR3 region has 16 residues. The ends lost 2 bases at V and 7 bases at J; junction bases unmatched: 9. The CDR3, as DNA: TGTGCCAGCAGCTTATGGCCAGTAGCGGGAGCTAATGAGCAGTTCTTC. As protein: CASSLWPVAGANEQFF.

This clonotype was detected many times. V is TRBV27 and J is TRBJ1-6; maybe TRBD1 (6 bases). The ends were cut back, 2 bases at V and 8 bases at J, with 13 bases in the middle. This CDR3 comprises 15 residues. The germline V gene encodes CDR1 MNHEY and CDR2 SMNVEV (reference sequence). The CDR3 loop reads CASSLVRTAYSPLHF. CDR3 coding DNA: TGTGCCAGCAGTTTAGTGCGGACAGCCTATTCACCCCTCCACTTT.